The rows below give T cell receptor beta chains drawn from one sample of a study of blood T cell repertoires in COVID-19. Measured with immunoSEQ multiplex PCR; TCRdb has only the in-frame clones, and not every one. The sample yields approximately 130,000 clones, roughly 85% seen once. Sequences were obtained from peripheral blood. The receptors were sampled from a human donor in a cohort sampled during active COVID-19. The CDR3 runs from the conserved cysteine through the conserved F or W. A D gene is named only where the DNA matches it firmly. The listing skips clone size in some rows; elsewhere it reads once, few, many or a size class.

v_gene: TRBV9
d_gene: -
abundance: once
j_gene: TRBJ1-2
CDR3aa: CASSVEPTTNYGYTF
CDR3nt: TGTGCCAGCAGCGTAGAACCGACAACCAACTATGGCTACACCTTC

v_gene: TRBV9
d_gene: TRBD2
abundance: -
j_gene: TRBJ2-3
CDR3aa: CASSSKTSGSPQYF
CDR3nt: TGTGCCAGCAGCTCCAAGACTAGCGGGAGCCCGCAGTATTTT

v_gene: TRBV6-5
d_gene: -
abundance: -
j_gene: TRBJ1-2
CDR3aa: CASSYSGGGYTF
CDR3nt: TGTGCCAGCAGTTACTCCGGAGGTGGCTACACCTTC

v_gene: TRBV18
d_gene: -
abundance: -
j_gene: TRBJ2-1
CDR3aa: CASSPSRVNYNEQFF
CDR3nt: TGTGCCAGCTCACCGTCCAGGGTCAACTACAATGAGCAGTTCTTC

v_gene: TRBV21-1
d_gene: -
abundance: few
j_gene: TRBJ2-4
CDR3aa: CASSNRGTGRGTQYF
CDR3nt: TGTGCCAGCAGCAATCGGGGGACAGGGAGGGGAACTCAGTACTTC

v_gene: TRBV5-5
d_gene: -
abundance: -
j_gene: TRBJ1-2
CDR3aa: CASSSSLILAWENYGYTF
CDR3nt: TGTGCCAGCAGCTCCTCCCTAATTTTGGCTTGGGAGAACTATGGCTACACCTTC

v_gene: TRBV11-2
d_gene: -
abundance: once
j_gene: TRBJ1-1
CDR3aa: CASSLEAGEAFF
CDR3nt: TGTGCCAGCAGCTTGGAGGCGGGGGAAGCTTTCTTT

v_gene: TRBV18
d_gene: -
abundance: -
j_gene: TRBJ2-1
CDR3aa: CASSPEGMGYNEQFF
CDR3nt: TGTGCCAGCTCACCGGAGGGGATGGGGTACAATGAGCAGTTCTTC

v_gene: TRBV30
d_gene: TRBD1
abundance: few
j_gene: TRBJ1-6
CDR3aa: CALTGGNSPLHF
CDR3nt: TGTGCCTTGACAGGGGGTAATTCACCCCTCCACTTT

v_gene: TRBV9
d_gene: TRBD1
abundance: -
j_gene: TRBJ2-2
CDR3aa: CASSVGQGAYTGELFF
CDR3nt: TGTGCCAGCAGCGTCGGACAGGGGGCGTACACCGGGGAGCTGTTTTTT

v_gene: TRBV7-3
d_gene: -
abundance: -
j_gene: TRBJ2-1
CDR3aa: CASSPMLTWGHEQFF
CDR3nt: TGTGCCAGCAGCCCAATGCTGACTTGGGGGCATGAGCAGTTCTTC

v_gene: TRBV9
d_gene: TRBD2
abundance: -
j_gene: TRBJ2-5
CDR3aa: CASSKNIAGLLSSQYF
CDR3nt: TGTGCCAGCAGCAAAAACATAGCGGGACTCCTCTCGTCCCAGTACTTC

v_gene: TRBV2
d_gene: -
abundance: -
j_gene: TRBJ2-5
CDR3aa: CASSDLISREDQYF
CDR3nt: TGTGCCAGCAGTGACCTTATTTCCCGAGAGGACCAGTACTTC

v_gene: TRBV7-2
d_gene: -
abundance: -
j_gene: TRBJ2-1
CDR3aa: CASSLGGGRSYNEQFF
CDR3nt: TGTGCCAGCAGCTTGGGGGGAGGTCGCTCCTACAATGAGCAGTTCTTC

v_gene: TRBV4-3
d_gene: -
abundance: -
j_gene: TRBJ2-5
CDR3aa: CASSQESGPQYF
CDR3nt: TGCGCCAGCAGCCAAGAGAGTGGTCCCCAGTACTTC

v_gene: TRBV29-1
d_gene: -
abundance: -
j_gene: TRBJ1-2
CDR3aa: CSVERGAGVGHGYTF
CDR3nt: TGCAGCGTTGAAAGGGGGGCGGGGGTAGGACATGGCTACACCTTC

v_gene: TRBV19
d_gene: -
abundance: -
j_gene: TRBJ1-5
CDR3aa: CASSQGGSYSNQPQHF
CDR3nt: TGTGCCAGTAGTCAGGGTGGTAGTTATAGCAATCAGCCCCAGCATTTT

v_gene: TRBV20-1
d_gene: TRBD2
abundance: -
j_gene: TRBJ2-1
CDR3aa: CSASPFSGDYNEQFF
CDR3nt: TGCAGTGCTAGTCCTTTTAGCGGGGACTACAATGAGCAGTTCTTC

v_gene: TRBV7-2
d_gene: TRBD1
abundance: -
j_gene: TRBJ1-2
CDR3aa: CASSPGQGGGYTF
CDR3nt: TGTGCCAGCAGCCCGGGACAGGGAGGGGGCTACACCTTC

v_gene: TRBV19
d_gene: -
abundance: -
j_gene: TRBJ1-3
CDR3aa: CASSMADILSGNTIYF
CDR3nt: TGTGCCAGTAGTATGGCCGACATTCTCTCTGGAAACACCATATATTTT

v_gene: TRBV21-1
d_gene: -
abundance: once
j_gene: TRBJ1-2
CDR3aa: CASFREQGGDGYTF
CDR3nt: TGTGCCAGCTTCAGAGAACAGGGGGGCGATGGCTACACCTTC

v_gene: TRBV6-2/TRBV6-3
d_gene: -
abundance: -
j_gene: TRBJ1-3
CDR3aa: CASTPSPSTHTIYF
CDR3nt: TGTGCCAGCACCCCCTCGCCGTCTACGCACACCATATATTTT

v_gene: TRBV5-8
d_gene: TRBD1
abundance: -
j_gene: TRBJ2-7
CDR3aa: CASSLRGVDRGSYEQYF
CDR3nt: TGTGCCAGCAGCTTGAGAGGAGTCGACAGGGGCTCCTACGAGCAGTACTTC

v_gene: TRBV18
d_gene: -
abundance: -
j_gene: TRBJ2-2
CDR3aa: CASSPGLAPVNAGELFF
CDR3nt: TGTGCCAGCTCACCGGGACTTGCTCCCGTGAACGCGGGGGAGCTGTTTTTT

v_gene: TRBV10-3
d_gene: TRBD2
abundance: once
j_gene: TRBJ2-3
CDR3aa: CAIRRTSGGATDTQYF
CDR3nt: TGTGCCATCAGGAGGACTAGCGGGGGGGCGACAGATACGCAGTATTTT

v_gene: TRBV14
d_gene: -
abundance: few
j_gene: TRBJ1-2
CDR3aa: CASSQDFGDGYTF
CDR3nt: TGTGCCAGCAGCCAAGATTTCGGGGATGGCTACACCTTC

v_gene: TRBV20-1
d_gene: -
abundance: -
j_gene: TRBJ1-2
CDR3aa: CSASKITQGTGYTF
CDR3nt: TGCAGTGCTAGTAAGATTACCCAGGGTACGGGCTACACCTTC

v_gene: TRBV9
d_gene: -
abundance: -
j_gene: TRBJ2-1
CDR3aa: CASSVAGRLVNEQFF
CDR3nt: TGTGCCAGCAGCGTAGCAGGGCGGCTAGTCAATGAGCAGTTCTTC

v_gene: TRBV9
d_gene: -
abundance: -
j_gene: TRBJ1-2
CDR3aa: CASSGWGVGGYGYTF
CDR3nt: TGTGCCAGCAGCGGCTGGGGGGTAGGAGGCTATGGCTACACCTTC

v_gene: TRBV4-3
d_gene: -
abundance: -
j_gene: TRBJ2-5
CDR3aa: CASSQEVSGETQYF
CDR3nt: TGCGCCAGCAGCCAAGAGGTCTCCGGGGAGACCCAGTACTTC

v_gene: TRBV15
d_gene: TRBD2
abundance: -
j_gene: TRBJ2-3
CDR3aa: CATSAWTSGRVVDTQYF
CDR3nt: TGTGCCACCAGCGCATGGACTAGCGGGAGGGTTGTTGATACGCAGTATTTT

v_gene: TRBV2
d_gene: -
abundance: -
j_gene: TRBJ1-4
CDR3aa: CASRRDDEKLFF
CDR3nt: TGTGCCAGCCGGAGGGATGATGAAAAACTGTTTTTT

v_gene: TRBV27
d_gene: -
abundance: -
j_gene: TRBJ1-2
CDR3aa: CASSFNRVLGNYGYTF
CDR3nt: TGTGCCAGCAGTTTCAATCGGGTTCTCGGAAATTATGGCTACACCTTC

v_gene: TRBV9
d_gene: -
abundance: -
j_gene: TRBJ2-7
CDR3aa: CASSVGSVNPSEQYF
CDR3nt: TGTGCCAGCAGCGTAGGATCGGTGAACCCCTCCGAGCAGTACTTC

v_gene: TRBV6-5
d_gene: -
abundance: -
j_gene: TRBJ1-1
CDR3aa: CASSYGADTEAFF
CDR3nt: TGTGCCAGCAGTTACGGGGCAGACACTGAAGCTTTCTTT

v_gene: TRBV2
d_gene: -
abundance: -
j_gene: TRBJ1-2
CDR3aa: CASSVRDTDNYGYTF
CDR3nt: TGTGCCAGCAGTGTTAGGGACACAGATAACTATGGCTACACCTTC

v_gene: TRBV30
d_gene: -
abundance: -
j_gene: TRBJ1-4
CDR3aa: CAWDALRGEKLFF
CDR3nt: TGTGCCTGGGACGCTCTCCGGGGTGAAAAACTGTTTTTT

v_gene: TRBV3-1/TRBV3-2
d_gene: -
abundance: -
j_gene: TRBJ1-1
CDR3aa: CASSQEGRFSTEAFF
CDR3nt: TGTGCCAGCAGCCAAGAGGGGAGGTTTAGCACTGAAGCTTTCTTT

v_gene: TRBV7-9
d_gene: TRBD1
abundance: -
j_gene: TRBJ2-5
CDR3aa: CASSADRGRQETQYF
CDR3nt: TGTGCCAGCAGCGCAGACAGGGGGCGGCAAGAGACCCAGTACTTC

v_gene: TRBV2
d_gene: -
abundance: -
j_gene: TRBJ1-2
CDR3aa: CATRYRAGDGYTF
CDR3nt: TGTGCCACCCGTTACAGGGCCGGGGATGGCTACACCTTC

v_gene: TRBV30
d_gene: -
abundance: -
j_gene: TRBJ1-5
CDR3aa: CAWSVGGRVQPQHF
CDR3nt: TGTGCCTGGAGTGTAGGGGGGAGGGTTCAGCCCCAGCATTTT

v_gene: TRBV30
d_gene: -
abundance: -
j_gene: TRBJ2-2
CDR3aa: CAWSTQTNTGELFF
CDR3nt: TGTGCCTGGAGTACACAGACGAACACCGGGGAGCTGTTTTTT

v_gene: TRBV2
d_gene: -
abundance: -
j_gene: TRBJ1-2
CDR3aa: CASSGGGVNYGYTF
CDR3nt: TGTGCCAGCAGTGGGGGCGGGGTTAACTATGGCTACACCTTC

v_gene: TRBV2
d_gene: TRBD2
abundance: -
j_gene: TRBJ2-1
CDR3aa: CASTREVLAVNNEQFF
CDR3nt: TGTGCCAGCACCAGAGAGGTACTAGCGGTCAACAATGAGCAGTTCTTC

v_gene: TRBV6-5
d_gene: TRBD1
abundance: -
j_gene: TRBJ1-1
CDR3aa: CASSRGTGGNTEAFF
CDR3nt: TGTGCCAGCAGCCGCGGGACAGGAGGGAACACTGAAGCTTTCTTT

v_gene: TRBV14
d_gene: -
abundance: few
j_gene: TRBJ2-2
CDR3aa: CASSQGQSTGELFF
CDR3nt: TGTGCCAGCAGCCAGGGACAAAGCACCGGGGAGCTGTTTTTT

v_gene: TRBV2
d_gene: -
abundance: -
j_gene: TRBJ1-1
CDR3aa: CASSAGNTEAFF
CDR3nt: TGTGCCAGCAGCGCAGGAAACACTGAAGCTTTCTTT

v_gene: TRBV10-3
d_gene: TRBD1
abundance: -
j_gene: TRBJ2-3
CDR3aa: CAISDNRGEGDTQYF
CDR3nt: TGTGCCATCAGTGATAACAGGGGCGAAGGAGATACGCAGTATTTT

v_gene: TRBV3-1/TRBV3-2
d_gene: -
abundance: -
j_gene: TRBJ1-1
CDR3aa: CASSVQGRRGTEAFF
CDR3nt: TGTGCCAGCAGCGTACAGGGTCGGCGCGGCACTGAAGCTTTCTTT

v_gene: TRBV7-2
d_gene: -
abundance: -
j_gene: TRBJ2-1
CDR3aa: CASTSGGYEQFF
CDR3nt: TGTGCCAGCACTTCAGGGGGGTATGAGCAGTTCTTC

v_gene: TRBV15
d_gene: TRBD2
abundance: once
j_gene: TRBJ2-1
CDR3aa: CATSRDPSGVNEQFF
CDR3nt: TGTGCCACCAGCAGAGATCCCAGCGGGGTCAATGAGCAGTTCTTC

v_gene: TRBV19
d_gene: -
abundance: -
j_gene: TRBJ1-1
CDR3aa: CASRAGYPLIPEAFF
CDR3nt: TGTGCCAGTAGGGCAGGGTACCCGTTGATCCCTGAAGCTTTCTTT

v_gene: TRBV15
d_gene: -
abundance: -
j_gene: TRBJ1-3
CDR3aa: CATSRDALPGVGNTIYF
CDR3nt: TGTGCCACCAGCAGAGATGCGCTACCAGGGGTTGGAAACACCATATATTTT

v_gene: TRBV19
d_gene: TRBD2
abundance: -
j_gene: TRBJ2-5
CDR3aa: CASSNKNSAAGGPRETQYF
CDR3nt: TGTGCCAGTAGTAATAAGAACTCGGCGGCGGGAGGTCCGCGGGAGACCCAGTACTTC

v_gene: TRBV6-5
d_gene: TRBD1
abundance: -
j_gene: TRBJ2-2
CDR3aa: CASRRTGYTGELFF
CDR3nt: TGTGCCAGCAGGAGGACAGGGTACACCGGGGAGCTGTTTTTT

v_gene: TRBV25-1
d_gene: -
abundance: -
j_gene: TRBJ1-6
CDR3aa: CASSVQGQNSPLHF
CDR3nt: TGTGCCAGCAGTGTACAGGGCCAAAATTCACCCCTCCACTTT

v_gene: TRBV6-5
d_gene: -
abundance: few
j_gene: TRBJ2-2
CDR3aa: CASSYSGGTGELFF
CDR3nt: TGTGCCAGCAGTTACTCCGGGGGCACCGGGGAGCTGTTTTTT